This TCR beta chain was sequenced for a study of cytotoxic CD8 clonotypes in ibrutinib-treated CLL. Germline assignment: CDR1 SGDLS and CDR2 YYNGEE. Between the trimmed V and J ends, which lost 4 bases and 5 bases, there was a span of 12 bases. CDR3 length: 13 residues. This clone has a single count. Clones were sequenced by immunoSEQ multiplex PCR, and TCRdb holds only the in-frame ones, with some missing. The sample shows hundreds of thousands of clones, approximately 67% of them seen only once. The source was PBMCs, collected after 36 months of ibrutinib treatment. This chain joins TRBV9 and TRBJ2-5; maybe TRBD2 (6 bases). The clonotype was recovered from a human donor with chronic lymphocytic leukemia. The CDR3 nucleotides are TGTGCCAGCAGCAGTGGGGGGTTGGAGACCCAGTACTTC. Its protein is CASSSGGLETQYF.